One sample yielded the 21 T cell receptor beta chains listed below, sequenced in a study of cytomegalovirus exposure and HLA in healthy donors. The study ran its PCR with 60 Vbeta and 13 Jbeta primers. Profiled with immunoSEQ multiplex PCR; TCRdb holds only in-frame clones, not every one. In the table there are about 140,000 clones, more than 75% of which are singletons. Material: PBMCs. The receptor source for this set is a man aged 35-49 years in good health and CMV-seronegative.

This clone was recorded a few times. The chain combines TRBV6-5 with TRBJ2-7; 10 bases align to TRBD1. The CDR3 loop spans 14 amino acids. Germline trimming cut 6 bases from V and 5 bases from J; bases unmatched to any gene: 7. The germline V gene encodes CDR1 MNHEY and CDR2 SVGAGI. CDR3: CASSPTGGHDEQYF. The CDR3 nucleotides are TGTGCCAGCAGCCCGACAGGGGGCCACGACGAGCAGTACTTC.

CDR3 sequence: CASSPWTGYEQYF. DNA of the CDR3: TGCGCCAGCAGCCCTTGGACGGGGTACGAGCAGTACTTC. The genes are TRBV4-1 and TRBJ2-7; D might be TRBD2 (5 bases). This CDR3 spans 13 amino acids. Germline V CDR1 and CDR2: MGHRA, YSYEKL. V was trimmed by 4 bases and J by 4 bases, leaving 11 bases between them.

V is TRBV11-2 and J is TRBJ1-1, with D unclear. The germline V and J ends were trimmed by 3 bases and 5 bases, with 7 bases remaining between them. Germline CDR1 reads SGHAT; CDR2 reads FQNNGV. The CDR3 contains 12 residues. CDR3 residues: CASSLSLTEAFF. Written as DNA, the CDR3 is TGTGCCAGCAGCTTGTCTTTGACTGAAGCTTTCTTT.

The chain employs TRBV2 and TRBJ1-2, with TRBD1 as a possible D gene (5 bases). The CDR3 consists of 14 residues. V was cut by 1 base and J by 4 bases, with 10 bases left in between. CDR1 and CDR2 from the germline V gene are SNHLY and FYNNEI. CDR3: CASSEDETGYGYTF. CDR3 bases: TGTGCCAGCAGTGAAGATGAAACAGGCTATGGCTACACCTTC.

This chain connects TRBV27 to TRBJ2-7; 8 bases line up with TRBD2. CDR1 MNHEY and CDR2 SMNVEV come from the germline V gene (reference sequence). The V gene end was trimmed by 7 bases and the J gene end by 4 bases; junction bases not matched to a gene: 12. This CDR3 has 15 residues. The CDR3 DNA follows: TGTGCCAGCACGTTTACAGCGGGAGATGGGTACGAGCAGTACTTC. This gives the protein CASTFTAGDGYEQYF.

This chain links TRBV10-3 with TRBJ2-3, with D possibly matching TRBD2 (6 bases). V lost 6 bases to trimming and J lost 5 bases, with 24 bases between them. This CDR3 comprises 17 residues. Germline V CDR1 and CDR2: ENHRY, SYGVKD. DNA of the CDR3: TGTGCCATCAGCGGAGTATTAGCGGCGCGGGTAGGAGATACGCAGTATTTT. Its protein is CAISGVLAARVGDTQYF.

The V and J genes are TRBV5-1 and TRBJ1-2; 8 bases align to TRBD1. This CDR3 has 16 amino acids. J gave up 2 bases and V 4 bases, and 10 bases lay outside the gene matches. Germline CDR1 SGHRS, CDR2 YFSETQ. The DNA for the CDR3 is TGCGCCAGCAGCATTGACGGACAGGGAAACAACTATGGCTACACCTTC. It codes for CASSIDGQGNNYGYTF.

This clone was observed a single time. The CDR3 DNA reads as TGTGCTATACCGGGACAAACCTACAATGAGCAGTTCTTC. It codes for CAIPGQTYNEQFF. The chain links TRBV5-4 to TRBJ2-1, with a possible D match to TRBD1 (6 bases). The length of the CDR3 is 13 residues. The V gene's germline CDR1 is SGHNT and CDR2 YYREEE (reference sequence). Together with reference TRBV5-4 and TRBJ2-1, the CDR3 gives the full variable domain: ETGVTQSPTHLIKTRGQQVTLRCSSQSGHNTVSWYQQALGQGPQFIFQYYREEENGRGNFPPRFSGLQFPNYSSELNVNALELDDSALYLCAIPGQTYNEQFFGPGTRLTVL.

The CDR3 DNA is TGTGCCAGCAGCTTTCTAGCAGGGGGCAATGAGCAGTTCTTC. It translates to CASSFLAGGNEQFF. The V call is TRBV7-8, the J call TRBJ2-1; 7 bases map to TRBD1. J lost 6 bases, V lost 3 bases, and 5 bases had no gene match. Germline V gene data show CDR1 as SGHVS and CDR2 as FQNEAQ. The CDR3 contains 14 residues.

The J gene is TRBJ2-3, the V gene TRBV5-1, with 8 bases matching TRBD1. Germline CDR1 is SGHRS and CDR2 is YFSETQ. The V segment lost 0 bases and the J segment 2 bases; nucleotides outside the gene matches: 5. The CDR3 loop spans 16 amino acids. CDR3 residues: CASSLARTGFTDTQYF. The CDR3 coding sequence is TGCGCCAGCAGCTTGGCCCGGACAGGGTTCACAGATACGCAGTATTTT.

CDR3 sequence reads: CASSVGLYTEAFF. The CDR3 DNA sequence: TGTGCCAGCAGCGTAGGACTGTACACTGAAGCTTTCTTT. The rearrangement links TRBV9 to TRBJ1-1; D gene uncertain. V shed 0 bases and J shed 3 bases, with 6 bases lying between them. There are 13 residues in the CDR3. Germline V CDR1 and CDR2: SGDLS, YYNGEE.

By proportion, this clone is medium-sized. This chain joins TRBV6-5 and TRBJ2-7, with 8 bases identical to TRBD1. Germline V CDR1 and CDR2: MNHEY, SVGAGI. Germline trimming cut 7 bases from V and 3 bases from J; bases unmatched to any gene: 11. The length of the CDR3 is 15 residues. CDR3 DNA sequence: TGTGCCAGCAACGCGGGACAGGCGATTCTCTACGAGCAGTACTTC. Translating it yields CASNAGQAILYEQYF.

CDR3 nucleotides: TGTGCCAGCAGTGAATTTGACTCCCCAGATACGCAGTATTTT. It codes for CASSEFDSPDTQYF. J is TRBJ2-3 and V is TRBV2; D is ambiguous. CDR1 and CDR2 from the germline V gene are SNHLY and FYNNEI. CDR3 length equals 14 residues. V lost 2 bases, J lost 4 bases, and 10 bases lay in between.

The J gene is TRBJ2-3, the V gene TRBV5-1; 7 nucleotides agree with TRBD1. J was trimmed by 0 bases and V by 4 bases; bases with no gene match: 5. Germline V lookup: CDR1 SGHRS, CDR2 YFSETQ. The CDR3 length is 15 residues. Here the CDR3 DNA reads TGCGCCAGCAGCCCGGGACAGACTAGCACAGATACGCAGTATTTT. Its translation is CASSPGQTSTDTQYF.

V and J are TRBV30 and TRBJ2-7; TRBD1 aligns across 8 bases. The CDR3 contains 14 residues. Germline V CDR1 and CDR2: GTSNPN, SVGIG (reference sequence). Trimming took 0 bases from V and 0 from J; bases not matched to a gene: 1. CDR3 nucleotide sequence: TGTGCCTGGAGTGTGCAGGGGGCCTCCTACGAGCAGTACTTC. This codes for CAWSVQGASYEQYF.

The V gene is TRBV30, the J gene TRBJ1-6, with 8 bases that match TRBD1. CDR3 length equals 16 residues. In germline, CDR1 is GTSNPN, CDR2 SVGIG (reference sequence). V was pared by 5 bases and J by 0 bases, with 6 bases of the junction left unmatched. CDR3 nucleotides: TGTGCCTGGTCAGGGGGCCTAAGCTCCTATAATTCACCCCTCCACTTT. It codes for CAWSGGLSSYNSPLHF. The full variable domain, its missing parts supplied by reference TRBV30 and TRBJ1-6, is SQTIHQWPATLVQPVGSPLSLECTVEGTSNPNLYWYRQAAGRGLQLLFYSVGIGQISSEVPQNLSASRPQDRQFILSSKKLLLSDSGFYLCAWSGGLSSYNSPLHFGNGTRLTVT.

This chain uses TRBV28 with TRBJ2-7, with D unresolved. V shed 2 bases and J shed 3 bases, with 20 bases lying between them. CDR3 size: 17 residues. The germline V gene encodes CDR1 MDHEN and CDR2 SYDVKM. CDR3 sequence (DNA): TGTGCCAGCAGTTTACAGAAATGGCCGGGTTTCGGCTACGAGCAGTACTTC. Translating gives CASSLQKWPGFGYEQYF.

This chain connects TRBV4-2 to TRBJ2-5; D might be TRBD2 (7 bases). Germline assignment: CDR1 LGHNA and CDR2 YNFKEQ. The CDR3 spans 15 residues. V lost 4 bases and J 5 bases, leaving 17 bases between the germline ends. Written as DNA, the CDR3 is TGTGCCAGCAGCCTAGGACTAGGGGGGGGCGAGACCCAGTACTTC. Protein sequence: CASSLGLGGGETQYF.

The chain is built from TRBV6-5 and TRBJ1-3; 9 bases are a match to TRBD1. The CDR3 has 15 amino acids. Germline V gene lookup returns CDR1 MNHEY and CDR2 SVGAGI. J lost 6 bases, V lost 5 bases, and 8 bases had no gene match. CDR3 DNA: TGTGCCAGCAGTCCCGGGACAGGGTTGGAAAACACCATATATTTT. Protein: CASSPGTGLENTIYF.

This chain uses TRBV6-1 with TRBJ1-1; unclear D gene. The CDR3 has 14 amino acids. Trimming cost V 1 base and J 1 base, with 7 bases left between them. Germline assignment: CDR1 MNHNS and CDR2 SASEGT. Here the CDR3 reads CASSEGGANTEAFF. The CDR3 nucleotides read TGTGCCAGCAGTGAAGGAGGCGCGAACACTGAAGCTTTCTTT.

This clone was recorded once. The chain links TRBV6-5 to TRBJ2-7, with 12 nucleotides matching TRBD1. The CDR3 consists of 15 residues. V was pared by 5 bases and J by 6 bases, with 8 bases of the junction left unmatched. CDR1 is MNHEY and CDR2 is SVGAGI in the germline V gene. The CDR3 spells CASSRGGTGGPEQYF. In DNA, the CDR3 is TGTGCCAGCAGTAGGGGTGGGACAGGGGGCCCCGAGCAGTACTTC.